The T cell receptor (beta chain) under discussion was sequenced for a study of blood T cell repertoires in COVID-19. Study as a whole: Sites across the United States, Italy and Spain contributed samples from acute and convalescent COVID-19. T cells, B-cell-depleted T cells, or PBMCs supplied cDNA or gDNA.

Per the original methods: Counts of nucleated cells, estimated from reference gene primer amplification, were obtained. Assay: immunoSEQ multiplex PCR; the TCRdb copy retains only in-frame clones and omits some. The V and J calls and clone size are taken from that table; D and trimming were inferred from the DNA. The repertoire has around 300,000 clones, roughly 90% of them found once; the top ten carry less than 3%. While infection was still active, Seattle patients were enrolled and then followed longitudinally. The sample comprised peripheral blood. The TCR was taken from a woman aged 30 to 39 with COVID-19, enrolled during active disease.

Written as DNA, the CDR3 is TGTGCCAGCAGAGCCTCCGGGACAGGGAGCTACGAGCAGTACTTC. Translation: CASRASGTGSYEQYF. V gene TRBV19 combines with J gene TRBJ2-7; TRBD1 agrees at 9 bases. There are 15 residues in the CDR3. Trimming removed 9 bases from V and 3 bases from J; junction bases left unmatched: 12. Germline values: CDR1 LNHDA, CDR2 SQIVND (reference sequence).